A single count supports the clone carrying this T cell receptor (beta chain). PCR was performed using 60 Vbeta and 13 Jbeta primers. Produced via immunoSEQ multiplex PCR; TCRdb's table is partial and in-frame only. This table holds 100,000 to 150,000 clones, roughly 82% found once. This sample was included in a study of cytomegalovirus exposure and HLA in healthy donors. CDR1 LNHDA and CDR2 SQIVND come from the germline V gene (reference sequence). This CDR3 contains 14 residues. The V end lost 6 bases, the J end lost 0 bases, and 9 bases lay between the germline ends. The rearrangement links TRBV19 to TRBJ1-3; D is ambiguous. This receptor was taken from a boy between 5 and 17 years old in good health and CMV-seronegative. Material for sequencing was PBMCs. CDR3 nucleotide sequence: TGTGCCAGTAGCCCTTTTAACTCTGGAAACACCATATATTTT. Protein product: CASSPFNSGNTIYF.